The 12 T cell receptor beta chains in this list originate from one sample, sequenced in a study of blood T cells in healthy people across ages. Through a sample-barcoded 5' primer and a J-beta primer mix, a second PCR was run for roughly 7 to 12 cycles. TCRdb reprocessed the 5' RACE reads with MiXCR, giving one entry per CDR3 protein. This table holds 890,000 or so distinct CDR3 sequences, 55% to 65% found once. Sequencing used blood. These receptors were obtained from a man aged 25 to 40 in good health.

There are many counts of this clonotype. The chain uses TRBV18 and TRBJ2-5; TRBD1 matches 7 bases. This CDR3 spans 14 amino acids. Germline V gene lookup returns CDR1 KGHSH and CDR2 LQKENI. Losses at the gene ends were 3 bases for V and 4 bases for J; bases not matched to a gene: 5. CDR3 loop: CASSPKGAGETQYF. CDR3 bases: TGTGCCAGCTCACCTAAGGGGGCAGGAGAGACCCAGTACTTC.

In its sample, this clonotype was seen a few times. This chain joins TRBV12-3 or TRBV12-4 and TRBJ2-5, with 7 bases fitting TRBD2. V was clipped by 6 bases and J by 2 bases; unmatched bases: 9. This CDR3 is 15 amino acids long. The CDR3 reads CASRSYERGQETQYF. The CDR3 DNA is TGTGCCAGCAGATCCTATGAGCGGGGTCAAGAGACCCAGTACTTC.

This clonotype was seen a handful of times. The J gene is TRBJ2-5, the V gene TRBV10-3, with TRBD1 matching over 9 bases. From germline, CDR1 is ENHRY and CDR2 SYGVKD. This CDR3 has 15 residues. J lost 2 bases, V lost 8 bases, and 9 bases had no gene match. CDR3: CAIVRDRASQETQYF. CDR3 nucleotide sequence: TGTGCCATCGTCCGGGACAGGGCATCTCAAGAGACCCAGTACTTC.

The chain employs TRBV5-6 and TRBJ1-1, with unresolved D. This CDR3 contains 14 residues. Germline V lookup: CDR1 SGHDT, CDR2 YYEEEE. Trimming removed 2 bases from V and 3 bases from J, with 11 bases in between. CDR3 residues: CASSFPGRDTEAFF. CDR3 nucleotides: TGTGCCAGCAGCTTCCCGGGGAGGGACACTGAAGCTTTCTTT.

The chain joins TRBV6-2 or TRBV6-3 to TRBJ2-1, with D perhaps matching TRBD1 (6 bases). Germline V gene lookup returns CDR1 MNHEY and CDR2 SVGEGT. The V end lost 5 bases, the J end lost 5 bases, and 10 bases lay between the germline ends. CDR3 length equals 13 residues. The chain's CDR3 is CASSDRPNNEQFF. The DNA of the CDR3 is TGTGCCAGCAGTGACAGGCCTAACAATGAGCAGTTCTTC.

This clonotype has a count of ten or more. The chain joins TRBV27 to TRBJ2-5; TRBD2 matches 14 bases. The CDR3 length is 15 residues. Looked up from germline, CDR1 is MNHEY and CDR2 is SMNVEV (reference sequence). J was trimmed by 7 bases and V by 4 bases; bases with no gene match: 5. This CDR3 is CASSSRTSGGLTQYF. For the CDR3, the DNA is TGTGCCAGCAGTTCCAGGACTAGCGGGGGGTTGACCCAGTACTTC.

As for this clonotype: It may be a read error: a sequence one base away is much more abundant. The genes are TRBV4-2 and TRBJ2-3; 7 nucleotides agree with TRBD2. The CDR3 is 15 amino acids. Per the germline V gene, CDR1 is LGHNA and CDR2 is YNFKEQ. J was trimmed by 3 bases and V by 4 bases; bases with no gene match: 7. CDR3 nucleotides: TGTGCCAGCAGCCCGGGACGAGCGGGGACAGATACGCAGTATTTT. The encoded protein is CASSPGRAGTDTQYF.

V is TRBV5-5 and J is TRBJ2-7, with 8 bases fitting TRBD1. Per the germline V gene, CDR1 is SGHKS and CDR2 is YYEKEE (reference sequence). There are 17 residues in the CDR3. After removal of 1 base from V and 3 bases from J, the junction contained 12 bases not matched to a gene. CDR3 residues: CASSLYPMGGQGYEQYF. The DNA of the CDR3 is TGTGCCAGCAGCTTGTACCCCATGGGCGGACAGGGCTACGAGCAGTACTTC.

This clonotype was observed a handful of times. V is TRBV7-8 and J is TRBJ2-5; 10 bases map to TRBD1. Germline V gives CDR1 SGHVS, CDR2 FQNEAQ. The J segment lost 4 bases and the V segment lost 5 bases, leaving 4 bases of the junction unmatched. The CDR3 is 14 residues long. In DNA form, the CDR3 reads TGTGCCAGCAGCGCTAGGACAGGGGGAGAGACCCAGTACTTC. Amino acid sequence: CASSARTGGETQYF.

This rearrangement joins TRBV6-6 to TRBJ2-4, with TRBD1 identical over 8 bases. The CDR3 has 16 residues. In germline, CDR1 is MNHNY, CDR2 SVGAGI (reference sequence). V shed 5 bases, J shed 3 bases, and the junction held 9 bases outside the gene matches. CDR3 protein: CASSPSGGAGKNIQYF. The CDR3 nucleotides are TGTGCCAGCAGTCCCTCAGGGGGCGCCGGCAAAAACATTCAGTACTTC.

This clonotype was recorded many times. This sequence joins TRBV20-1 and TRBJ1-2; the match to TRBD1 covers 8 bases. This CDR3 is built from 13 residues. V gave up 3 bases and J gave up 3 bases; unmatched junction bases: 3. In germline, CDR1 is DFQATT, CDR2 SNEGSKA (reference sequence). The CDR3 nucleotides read TGCAGTGCTAGGGACAGGGCCTACTATGGCTACACCTTC. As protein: CSARDRAYYGYTF.

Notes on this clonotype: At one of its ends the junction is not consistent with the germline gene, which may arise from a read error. For the CDR3, the DNA is TGTGCCAGCAGCCAAGGCCCCCTAGAACAGAATGTGCAGGACTTC. It specifies CASSQGPLEQNVQDF. The J gene is TRBJ2-5, the V gene TRBV4-2; unclear D gene. The CDR3 consists of 15 residues. Per germline, CDR1 LGHNA and CDR2 YNFKEQ.